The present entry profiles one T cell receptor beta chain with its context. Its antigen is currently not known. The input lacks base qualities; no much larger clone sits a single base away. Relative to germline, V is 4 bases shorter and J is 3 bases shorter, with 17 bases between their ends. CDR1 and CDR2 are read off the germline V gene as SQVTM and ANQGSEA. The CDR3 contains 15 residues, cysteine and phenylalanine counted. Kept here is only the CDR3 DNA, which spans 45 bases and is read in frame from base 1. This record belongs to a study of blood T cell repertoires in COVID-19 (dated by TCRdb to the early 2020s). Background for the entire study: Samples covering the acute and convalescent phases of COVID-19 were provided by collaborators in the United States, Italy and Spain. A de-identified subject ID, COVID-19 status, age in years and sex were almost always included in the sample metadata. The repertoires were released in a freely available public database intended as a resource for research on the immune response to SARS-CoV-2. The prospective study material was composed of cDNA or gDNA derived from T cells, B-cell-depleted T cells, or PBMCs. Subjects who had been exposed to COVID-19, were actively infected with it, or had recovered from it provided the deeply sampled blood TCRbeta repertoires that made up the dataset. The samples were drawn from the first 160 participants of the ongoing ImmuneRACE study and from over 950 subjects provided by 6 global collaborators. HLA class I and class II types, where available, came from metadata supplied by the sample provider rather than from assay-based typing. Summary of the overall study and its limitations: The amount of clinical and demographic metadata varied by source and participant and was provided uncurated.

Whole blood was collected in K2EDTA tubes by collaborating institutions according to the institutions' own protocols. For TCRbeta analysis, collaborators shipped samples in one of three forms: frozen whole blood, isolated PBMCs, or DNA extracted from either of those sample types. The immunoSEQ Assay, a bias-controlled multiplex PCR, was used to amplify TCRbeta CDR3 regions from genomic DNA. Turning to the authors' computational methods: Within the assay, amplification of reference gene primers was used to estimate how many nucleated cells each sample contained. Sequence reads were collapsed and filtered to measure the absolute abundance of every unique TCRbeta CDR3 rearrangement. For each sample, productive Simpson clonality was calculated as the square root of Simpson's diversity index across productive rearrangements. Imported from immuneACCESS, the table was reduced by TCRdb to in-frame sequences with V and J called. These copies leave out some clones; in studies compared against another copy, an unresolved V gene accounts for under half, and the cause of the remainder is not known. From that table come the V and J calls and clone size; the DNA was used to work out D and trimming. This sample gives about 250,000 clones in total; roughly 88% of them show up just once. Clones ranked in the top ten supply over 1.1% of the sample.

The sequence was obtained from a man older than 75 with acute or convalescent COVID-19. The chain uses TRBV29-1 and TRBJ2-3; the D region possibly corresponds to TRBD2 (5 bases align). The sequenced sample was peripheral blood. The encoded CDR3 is CSVAYAGLRTDTQYF. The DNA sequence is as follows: TGCAGCGTTGCATACGCGGGCCTCCGTACAGATACGCAGTATTTT.